The following is a T cell receptor beta chain sequence with its context. The antigen remains unidentified. The source of the sample is a study of OX40 agonist ivuxolimab in advanced cancers. Background on the study: Ivuxolimab, an antibody that agonizes OX40 (CD134), was administered to the patients. Cohort: 82.7% men, mean age approximately 66, aged roughly 20 to 79. Partial response was recorded in three patients: one hepatocellular carcinoma and two cutaneous melanoma cases. Findings and limits, study-wide: Compared with CD4+, CD8+ T cells on average had more expanded clones.

V was pared by 3 bases and J by 2 bases, with 8 bases between. The CDR3 is made up of 12 amino acids. Germline V gene sequence: CDR1 GTSNPN, CDR2 SVGIG (reference sequence). Produced via immunoSEQ multiplex PCR; TCRdb's table is partial and in-frame only. The top ten hold 0.25% to 0.3% of the sample, which has about 89,000 clones, just under 95% seen once. This clonotype was sampled from an adult with an advanced solid tumor such as melanoma, head and neck, liver or kidney cancer. The sample consisted of CD4+ or CD8+ T cells sorted from blood, taken in a trial of the OX40 agonist ivuxolimab. The V call is TRBV30, the J call TRBJ2-7; D unresolved. CDR3 in DNA: TGTGCCTGGAGATCCCGCGCCTACGAGCAGTACTTC. It codes for CAWRSRAYEQYF.